Below are 14 T cell receptor beta chains sequenced from a single sample in a study of T cells after yellow fever vaccination. From the 5' RACE reads, TCRdb called clonotypes with MiXCR, one entry per CDR3 protein. The data hold around 110,000 distinct CDR3 sequences, with roughly 8.4% observed a single time. The sequencing here drew on CD8+ T cells sorted from PBMCs, taken 45 days after the yellow fever booster vaccination. These receptors all stem from a man aged 25-40 years who received the YFV17D yellow fever vaccine.

This chain connects TRBV7-9 to TRBJ1-5; TRBD1 might be the D (6 bases). Germline lookup yields CDR1 SEHNR and CDR2 FQNEAQ (reference sequence). V was cut by 2 bases and J by 7 bases, with 15 bases left in between. The CDR3 runs to 15 residues. CDR3 DNA sequence: TGTGCCAGCAGCTTAAATGCAGGGGCGGGACAGCCCCAGCATTTT. This gives the protein CASSLNAGAGQPQHF.

This clonotype was recorded many times. V usage is TRBV6-2 or TRBV6-3 and J usage is TRBJ2-7; no clear D gene. The V gene lost 6 bases and the J gene lost 0 bases, with 12 bases spanning the gap. The CDR3 extends over 14 amino acids. Germline lookup yields CDR1 MNHEY and CDR2 SVGEGT. The CDR3 is CASSLALPSYEQYF. The CDR3 nucleotides read TGTGCCAGCAGCCTCGCGTTGCCCTCCTACGAGCAGTACTTC.

The chain combines TRBV5-4 with TRBJ2-6, with D perhaps matching TRBD2 (7 bases). In germline, CDR1 is SGHNT, CDR2 YYREEE (reference sequence). This CDR3 has 19 residues. Trimming took off 3 bases at V and 0 bases at J, with 19 bases between the two ends. The CDR3 nucleotides are TGTGCCAGCAGCTGGGGCCGGGGGGCGCAGATCTCTGGGGCCAACGTCCTGACTTTC. This gives the protein CASSWGRGAQISGANVLTF.

V is TRBV9 and J is TRBJ2-3; 9 nucleotides match TRBD1. CDR1 SGDLS and CDR2 YYNGEE come from the germline V gene. Trimming took 0 bases from V and 5 from J; bases not matched to a gene: 7. CDR3 length equals 16 residues. Here the CDR3 DNA reads TGTGCCAGCAGCGTAGCCCGGGACAGGGTAGGAGATACGCAGTATTTT. This sequence encodes CASSVARDRVGDTQYF. The whole variable domain, filled in from reference TRBV9 and TRBJ2-3, reads DSGVTQTPKHLITATGQRVTLRCSPRSGDLSVYWYQQSLDQGLQFLIQYYNGEERAKGNILERFSAQQFPDLHSELNLSSLELGDSALYFCASSVARDRVGDTQYFGPGTRLTVL.

In its sample, this clonotype was seen many times. The chain links TRBV4-3 to TRBJ2-2; D gene uncertain. V lost 1 base and J 3 bases, leaving 9 bases between the germline ends. Germline CDR1 is LGHNA and CDR2 is YSLEER. The CDR3 is 15 residues long. CDR3 DNA sequence: TGCGCCAGCAGCCAAGTAGGGCCAGACACCGGGGAGCTGTTTTTT. Its translation is CASSQVGPDTGELFF.

Worth noting for this clonotype: The germline gene is not matched at one end of the junction; a read error may be the cause. The rearrangement uses TRBV27 and TRBJ1-1, with 8 bases that match TRBD1. The germline V gene encodes CDR1 MNHEY and CDR2 SMNVEV (reference sequence). The CDR3 consists of 14 residues. The DNA for the CDR3 is TGTGCCATCAGTTCGTCGCAGGGGGCAACTGAAGCTTTCTTT. This encodes CAISSSQGATEAFF.

Only a few counts were recorded for this clonotype. This sequence joins TRBV29-1 and TRBJ2-5, with TRBD1 matching over 7 bases. Germline V lookup: CDR1 SQVTM, CDR2 ANQGSEA. The trim removed 6 bases at V and 5 bases at J, leaving 9 bases unmatched. The CDR3 has 13 residues. The CDR3 DNA is TGCAGCGTCCTCTCCGACAGGGTGGAGACCCAGTACTTC. It codes for CSVLSDRVETQYF. Drawing the rest from reference TRBV29-1 and TRBJ2-5, the complete variable domain is SAVISQKPSRDICQRGTSLTIQCQVDSQVTMMFWYRQQPGQSLTLIATANQGSEATYESGFVIDKFPISRPNLTFSTLTVSNMSPEDSSIYLCSVLSDRVETQYFGPGTRLLVL.

This clonotype was recorded many times. J is TRBJ2-7 and V is TRBV13, with 8 positions matching TRBD2. V lost 5 bases, J lost 5 bases, and 14 bases stayed unmatched. The CDR3 length is 16 residues. The germline V gene has CDR1 PRHDT and CDR2 FYEKMQ (reference sequence). The CDR3 coding sequence is TGTGCCAGCAGCCAGTGGGGGGGCAGCGGGAGAAACGAGCAGTACTTC. Translation: CASSQWGGSGRNEQYF.

At least ten counts were recorded for this clonotype. The chain recombines TRBV28 with TRBJ2-7, with D perhaps TRBD2 (6 bases). Trimming took 2 bases from V and 5 from J, leaving 13 bases between them. The V gene's germline CDR1 is MDHEN and CDR2 SYDVKM. The CDR3 is 14 residues long. CDR3 region: CASSLQGGNHEQYF. CDR3 in DNA: TGTGCCAGCAGTTTACAAGGCGGGAACCACGAGCAGTACTTC.

In this sample, this clonotype turned up a few times. The chain recombines TRBV10-3 with TRBJ2-7; 9 nucleotides match TRBD1. V lost 8 bases and J lost 3; bases outside the gene matches: 5. Per germline, CDR1 ENHRY and CDR2 SYGVKD. The CDR3 is made up of 13 amino acids. CDR3 sequence (DNA): TGTGCCATCGCCGCGGGACAGGGCTACGAGCAGTACTTC. Translation gives CAIAAGQGYEQYF.

Many counts were recorded for this clonotype. The chain carries TRBV20-1 and TRBJ2-1, with a tentative D call TRBD1 (5 bases). The CDR3 covers 14 residues. CDR1 and CDR2 (germline): DFQATT, SNEGSKA (reference sequence). V was cut by 6 bases and J by 9 bases, with 21 bases left in between. The CDR3 protein is CSAQVTGLGSEQFF. For the CDR3, the DNA is TGCAGTGCCCAGGTCACAGGTCTCGGCAGTGAGCAGTTCTTC.

The genes are TRBV5-1 and TRBJ2-1, with TRBD1 identical over 7 bases. From germline, CDR1 is SGHRS and CDR2 YFSETQ. The CDR3 is 16 residues long. Trimming removed 3 bases from V and 0 bases from J; junction bases left unmatched: 6. The chain's CDR3 is CASSSFRDSSYNEQFF. The CDR3 DNA sequence: TGCGCCAGCAGCTCCTTCCGGGACAGCTCCTACAATGAGCAGTTCTTC.

This clonotype has ten or more counts. The rearrangement links TRBV20-1 to TRBJ1-2, with a tentative D call TRBD1 (5 bases). Germline V gene sequence: CDR1 DFQATT, CDR2 SNEGSKA (reference sequence). Trimming left V 6 bases short and J 3 bases short, with 14 bases between. This CDR3 has 13 residues. Written as DNA, the CDR3 is TGCAGTGCCCCCGACAGAGGAGACTATGGCTACACCTTC. The encoded protein is CSAPDRGDYGYTF.

This clonotype was seen at least ten times. V usage is TRBV28 and J usage is TRBJ2-7; D might be TRBD1 (6 bases). The V gene's germline CDR1 is MDHEN and CDR2 SYDVKM. This CDR3 is built from 15 residues. V dropped 4 bases and J dropped 4 bases, with 17 bases sitting between them. In DNA, the CDR3 is TGTGCCAGCAGTTCGACTCTTCTACAGGGATACGAGCAGTACTTC. Encoded protein: CASSSTLLQGYEQYF.